This TCR beta chain is drawn from a study of cytomegalovirus exposure and HLA in healthy donors. Broader study findings: Cytomegalovirus-associated status was assigned to roughly 160 TCR beta chains. A later analysis linked a missense DCLRE1C variant to TCR beta V- and J-gene trimming.

As regards this clone: The antigen remains undetermined.

The PCR contained 60 Vbeta and 13 Jbeta primers. The repertoire was sequenced with immunoSEQ multiplex PCR; TCRdb's copy has only in-frame clones and lacks some. Of about 91,000 clones listed, about 89% are singletons. The sequenced sample was PBMCs. The sequence came from a man aged 25 to 40 in good health and CMV-seropositive.

CDR3 DNA sequence: TGTGCCAGCAGCCAGACAGGGAGTCGGCAGCCCCAGCATTTT. This codes for CASSQTGSRQPQHF. The rearrangement links TRBV7-2 to TRBJ1-5; TRBD1 matches at 7 bases. The CDR3 totals 14 residues. CDR1 SGHTA and CDR2 FQGNSA come from the germline V gene. Trimming cost V 5 bases and J 7 bases; bases outside gene matches: 8. Looking up the rest from reference TRBV7-2 and TRBJ1-5 gives the full variable domain: GAGVSQSPSNKVTEKGKDVELRCDPISGHTALYWYRQSLGQGLEFLIYFQGNSAPDKSGLPSDRFSAERTGGSVSTLTIQRTQQEDSAVYLCASSQTGSRQPQHFGDGTRLSIL.